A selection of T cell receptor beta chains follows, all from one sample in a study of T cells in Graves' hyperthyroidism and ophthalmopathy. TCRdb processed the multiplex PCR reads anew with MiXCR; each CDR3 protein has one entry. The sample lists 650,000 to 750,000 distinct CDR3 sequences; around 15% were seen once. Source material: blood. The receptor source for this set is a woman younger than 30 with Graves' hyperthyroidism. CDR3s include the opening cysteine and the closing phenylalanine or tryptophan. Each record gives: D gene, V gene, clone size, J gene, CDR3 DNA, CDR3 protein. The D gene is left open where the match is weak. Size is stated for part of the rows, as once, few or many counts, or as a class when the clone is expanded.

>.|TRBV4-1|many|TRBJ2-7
TGCGCCAGCAGCCAAGAACCAGCCAGTGTGTTTTACGAGCAGTACTTC
CASSQEPASVFYEQYF
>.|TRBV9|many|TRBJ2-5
TGTGCCAGCAGCGTAGGGGACTCCCAAGAGACCCAGTACTTC
CASSVGDSQETQYF
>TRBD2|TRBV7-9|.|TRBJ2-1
TGTGCCAGCAGCTTAGATGGACTAGCGGGAAATGAGCAGTTCTTC
CASSLDGLAGNEQFF
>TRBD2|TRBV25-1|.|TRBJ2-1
TGTGCCAGCAGTGAATCCTGGGCTAGCGGGACCAATGAGCAGTTCTTC
CASSESWASGTNEQFF
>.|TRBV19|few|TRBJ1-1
TGTGCCAGTAGTCCCGACAGGTGGAACACTGAAGCTTTCTTT
CASSPDRWNTEAFF
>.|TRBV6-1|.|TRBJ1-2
TGTGCCAGCACTAATGGGGTGGGAGGGGGAGCTAACTATGGCTACACCTTC
CASTNGVGGGANYGYTF
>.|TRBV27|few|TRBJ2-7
TGTGCCAGCAGAACTAGCTCCTCGGCATACGAGCAGTACTTC
CASRTSSSAYEQYF
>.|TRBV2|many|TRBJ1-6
TGTGCCAGCAGTTTGATAGGGGGGGATTCACCCCTCCACTTT
CASSLIGGDSPLHF
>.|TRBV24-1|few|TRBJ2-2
TGTGCCACCAGTGATTTGGGACACACAGAAAGATCCGCCGGGGAGCTGTTTTTT
CATSDLGHTERSAGELFF
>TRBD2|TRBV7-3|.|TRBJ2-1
TGTGCCAGCGGAGGGGCGGGAGGGCCAGGGAATGAGCAGTTCTTC
CASGGAGGPGNEQFF
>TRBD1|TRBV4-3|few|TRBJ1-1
TGCGCCAGCAGCCGGGACAGGGGCATGAACACTGAAGCTTTCTTT
CASSRDRGMNTEAFF
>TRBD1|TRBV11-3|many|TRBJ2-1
TGTGCCAGCGGACCAAAGGGGGCCACCTACAATGAGCAGTTCTTC
CASGPKGATYNEQFF
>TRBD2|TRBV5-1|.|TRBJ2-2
TGCGCCAGCAGCTTGGCCCGGGCGGGAGGTCCCGGGGAGCTGTTTTTT
CASSLARAGGPGELFF
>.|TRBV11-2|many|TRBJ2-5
TGTGCCAGCAGCTTTGGAGGGGGTGGAGAGACCCAGTACTTC
CASSFGGGGETQYF
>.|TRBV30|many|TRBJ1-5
TGTGCCTGGAGTGTATTTGGTCAGCCCCAGCATTTT
CAWSVFGQPQHF
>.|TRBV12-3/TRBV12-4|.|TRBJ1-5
TGTGCCAGCAGTATAGGGGGGGTTGGTCAGCCCCAGCATTTT
CASSIGGVGQPQHF
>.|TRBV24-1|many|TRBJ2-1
TGTGCCACCAGTGGAGGCCAGGGAGACTACAATGAGCAGTTCTTC
CATSGGQGDYNEQFF
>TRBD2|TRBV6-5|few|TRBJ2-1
TGTGCCAGCAGTTCCTTAGCGGGAGTGGGGTCCTACAATGAGCAGTTCTTC
CASSSLAGVGSYNEQFF
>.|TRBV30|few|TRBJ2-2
TGTGCCTGCCGGAGTAGAGGCACCGGGGAGCTGTTTTTT
CACRSRGTGELFF
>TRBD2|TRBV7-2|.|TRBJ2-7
TGTGCCAGCAGCCACTCTAGCGGGAGTGGCGAGCAGTACTTC
CASSHSSGSGEQYF
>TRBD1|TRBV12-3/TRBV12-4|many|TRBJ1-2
TGTGCCAGCGGAATCCGGGCCGCAGGGGGACTATACACCTTC
CASGIRAAGGLYTF
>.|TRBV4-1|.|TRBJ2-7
TGCGCCAGCAGCCTATTACCGGGACGGACCTACGAGCAGTACTTC
CASSLLPGRTYEQYF
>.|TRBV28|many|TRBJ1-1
TGTGCCAGCAGTTTGAATACAGGGTGGAGTCGGAACACTGAAGCTTTCTTT
CASSLNTGWSRNTEAFF
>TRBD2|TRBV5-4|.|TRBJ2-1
TGTGCCAGCAGCCCCCGGGGGGATTCCTACAATGAGCAGTTCTTC
CASSPRGDSYNEQFF
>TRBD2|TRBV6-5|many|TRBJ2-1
TGTGCCAGCAGTTACTCGAGACGGCGGACTAGCTATGAGCAGTTCTTC
CASSYSRRRTSYEQFF
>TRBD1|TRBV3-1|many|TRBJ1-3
TGTGCCGTCAGGGGGACAGGGGCTGGAAACACCATATATTTT
CAVRGTGAGNTIYF
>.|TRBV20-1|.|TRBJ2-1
TGCAGTGTCCTCCCCCTTGCTCTCTCCTACAATGAGCAGTTCTTC
CSVLPLALSYNEQFF
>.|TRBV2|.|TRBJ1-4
TGTGCCAGCAGTGAGAGGTTATCTGCAACTAATGAAAAACTGTTTTTT
CASSERLSATNEKLFF
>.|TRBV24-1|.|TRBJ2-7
TGTGCCACCAGTGAACGGACCCACGACGAGCAGTACTTC
CATSERTHDEQYF
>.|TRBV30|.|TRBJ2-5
TGTGCCTGGAGTTCCTATCTGATTGAGACCCAGTACTTC
CAWSSYLIETQYF
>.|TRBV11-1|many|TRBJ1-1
TGTGCCAGCAGCTTCCTCAGGGCCACAGAAGCTTTCTTT
CASSFLRATEAFF
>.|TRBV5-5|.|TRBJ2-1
TGTGCCAGCAGCCTGGCAAGGGACCATGAGCAGTTCTTC
CASSLARDHEQFF
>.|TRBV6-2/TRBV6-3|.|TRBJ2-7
TGTGCCAGCAGTTACTCGAGATCGGCAGGGGAGAGCTCCTACGAGCAGTACTTC
CASSYSRSAGESSYEQYF
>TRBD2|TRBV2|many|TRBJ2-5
TGTGCCAGCAGTGATTCGGGACTAGCGGGAGAGACCCAGTACTTC
CASSDSGLAGETQYF
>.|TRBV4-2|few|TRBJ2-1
TGTGCCAGCGGGATAGTGGTCGACAATGAGCAGTTCTTC
CASGIVVDNEQFF
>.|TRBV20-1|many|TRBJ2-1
TGCAGTGCTAGAGTACACACAAGAAATGAGCAGTTCTTC
CSARVHTRNEQFF
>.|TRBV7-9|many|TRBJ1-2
TGTGCCAGCAGCCCAACCGACAGCTATGGCTACACCTTC
CASSPTDSYGYTF
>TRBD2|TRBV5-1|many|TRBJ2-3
TGCGCCAGCAGCTTGGATGCGGGAGGGCCAGGAGATACGCAGTATTTT
CASSLDAGGPGDTQYF
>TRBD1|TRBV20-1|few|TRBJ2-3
TGCAGTGCTAGAGATGCTGGAGACAGGGGCACAGATACGCAGTATTTT
CSARDAGDRGTDTQYF
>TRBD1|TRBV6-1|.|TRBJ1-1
TGTGCCAGCAACGAACTCCAGGGGGCGAGCACTGAAGCTTTCTTT
CASNELQGASTEAFF
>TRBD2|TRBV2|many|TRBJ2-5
TGTGCCAGCAGAAAAAGCGGGAGGGCGTTAGAGACCCAGTACTTC
CASRKSGRALETQYF
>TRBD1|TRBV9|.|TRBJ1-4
TGTGCCAGCAGCGTAGGGACAGGGACAAATGAAAAACTGTTTTTT
CASSVGTGTNEKLFF
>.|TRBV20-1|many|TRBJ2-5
TGCAGTGCTATCCAGGGTCATCAAGAGACCCAGTACTTC
CSAIQGHQETQYF
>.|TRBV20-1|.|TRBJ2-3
TGCAGTGCTCCCCGGACTTCAGGGATGCCAGATACGCAGTATTTT
CSAPRTSGMPDTQYF
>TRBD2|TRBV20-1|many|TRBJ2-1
TGCAGTGCTAGAGATAAGGGACTAGCGGCTGAGCAGTTCTTC
CSARDKGLAAEQFF
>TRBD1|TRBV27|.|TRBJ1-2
TGTGCCAGCAGTTACAAGGGGCAGGGGGTAACCGGCTACACCTTC
CASSYKGQGVTGYTF
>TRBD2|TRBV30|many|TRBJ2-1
TGTGCCGGGAGCGGGAGGGTGAAGAATGAGCAGTTCTTC
CAGSGRVKNEQFF
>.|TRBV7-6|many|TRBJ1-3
TGTGCCAGCAGCTCTCAAGGGCGGACGGCTCCAAATACTGACACCATATATTTT
CASSSQGRTAPNTDTIYF
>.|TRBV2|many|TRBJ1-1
TGTGCCAGCAGTGGTAGTGTTATGAACACTGAAGCTTTCTTT
CASSGSVMNTEAFF
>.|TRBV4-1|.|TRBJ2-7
TGCGCCAGCAGCCAAGCAGTAAGGACGGCCGACTACGAGCAGTACTTC
CASSQAVRTADYEQYF
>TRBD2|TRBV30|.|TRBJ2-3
TGTGCCGAGGCGGGAGAAGCTGAAGATACGCAGTATTTT
CAEAGEAEDTQYF
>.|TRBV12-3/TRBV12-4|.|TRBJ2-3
TGTGCCAGCAGTTTAGCCGGGACTGTTAGCACAGATACGCAGTATTTT
CASSLAGTVSTDTQYF
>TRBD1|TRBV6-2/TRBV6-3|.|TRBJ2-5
TGTGCCAGCAGAACAAGACAGGGGGGCCAAGAGACCCAGTACTTC
CASRTRQGGQETQYF